This paragraph reports one T cell receptor beta chain. Its antigen is not known. Alongside a J-beta primer mix, a sample-barcoded 5' primer served in a second PCR lasting about 7 to 12 cycles. TCRdb re-called the 5' RACE reads through MiXCR, storing one row per CDR3 protein. The table shows around 1,000,000 distinct CDR3 sequences, with 20% to 25% occurring only once. This entry comes from a study of blood T cells in healthy people across ages. Points from the study as a whole: Among T cells, TCR beta diversity per million cells dropped roughly linearly as age rose.

Trimming stripped 5 bases from V and 1 base from J, with 8 bases between. CDR3 size: 13 residues. Germline V gene lookup returns CDR1 MGHDK and CDR2 SYGVNS. This same sample was also part of a study on T cells of mothers and their children. This second report adds: Mothers yielded over 9 million CDR3 reads, children about 2.8 million each. Slightly higher overlap, not significant, was seen in related mother-child pairs than in unrelated pairs.

The rearrangement uses TRBV25-1 and TRBJ1-1, with D unclear. This sequence originates from a girl aged 2 to 10 in good health. Sequences were obtained from blood. Written as DNA, the CDR3 is TGTGCCAGCAGTCGGAACGGGAACACTGAAGCTTTCTTT. The encoded protein is CASSRNGNTEAFF.